What follows describes a single T cell receptor beta chain. Authors' data handling: Amplification with reference gene primers provided the estimates of nucleated cell counts. Profiled with immunoSEQ multiplex PCR; TCRdb holds only in-frame clones, not every one. V and J calls and clone size are those listed in that table; D and trimming were worked out from the DNA. Here the sample spans 100,000 or so clones, approximately 93% being singletons. This specimen comes from a study of blood T cell repertoires in COVID-19. At the level of the study: The origin of the acute and convalescent COVID-19 samples was the United States, Italy and Spain. From T cells, B-cell-depleted T cells, or PBMCs came the material, which was cDNA or gDNA.

Trimming took off 5 bases at V and 0 bases at J, with 6 bases between the two ends. CDR3 size: 13 residues. The chain carries TRBV12-3 or TRBV12-4 and TRBJ2-3; no clear D gene. This sequence originates from a man in his fifties with active COVID-19. The sample taken for sequencing was peripheral blood. In DNA, the CDR3 is TGTGCCAGCAGTACGACTAGCACAGATACGCAGTATTTT. Its protein product is CASSTTSTDTQYF.